The entry below gives a single T cell receptor (beta chain) sequence along with its context. Profiled with immunoSEQ multiplex PCR; TCRdb holds only in-frame clones, not every one. The table lists about 220,000 clones, 87% of them singletons, with 1.5% to 2% in the top ten. The data are from a study of blood T cell repertoires in COVID-19. Study at large: The samples span acute and convalescent COVID-19 from the United States, Italy and Spain.

Germline V CDR1 and CDR2: KGHDR, SFDVKD. The CDR3 covers 15 residues. With V trimmed by 9 bases and J by 3 bases, 11 bases remained unmatched. The chain combines TRBV24-1 with TRBJ2-3; 7 bases line up with TRBD2. The clonotype originates from a man aged 35 to 55 with active or convalescent COVID-19. The sample was peripheral blood. This CDR3 is CATSFGGSGTDTQYF. CDR3 DNA sequence: TGTGCCACCTCCTTCGGCGGGAGCGGTACAGATACGCAGTATTTT.